This T cell receptor beta chain was documented in a study of T cells in Graves' hyperthyroidism and ophthalmopathy. Amplification of TCR beta CDR3 regions was performed using RNA transcripts as template. TCR CDR3 underwent first-round RT-PCR with the HTBI primer set. MiXCR was run by TCRdb on the multiplex PCR reads, yielding one entry per CDR3 protein. Of over 350,000 distinct CDR3 sequences in the sample, less than 20% were seen once. This TCR derives from a man between 18 and 35 years old with Graves' ophthalmopathy. Sequencing input: blood.

This chain's CDR3 is CSAPMRGTEGYTF. The CDR3 DNA reads TGCAGTGCTCCAATGAGAGGGACGGAGGGCTACACCTTC. The rearrangement joins TRBV20-1 to TRBJ1-2; weak D call: TRBD1 (5 bases). The CDR3 has 13 residues. Trimming left V 5 bases short and J 8 bases short, with 18 bases between. In germline, CDR1 is DFQATT, CDR2 SNEGSKA (reference sequence).